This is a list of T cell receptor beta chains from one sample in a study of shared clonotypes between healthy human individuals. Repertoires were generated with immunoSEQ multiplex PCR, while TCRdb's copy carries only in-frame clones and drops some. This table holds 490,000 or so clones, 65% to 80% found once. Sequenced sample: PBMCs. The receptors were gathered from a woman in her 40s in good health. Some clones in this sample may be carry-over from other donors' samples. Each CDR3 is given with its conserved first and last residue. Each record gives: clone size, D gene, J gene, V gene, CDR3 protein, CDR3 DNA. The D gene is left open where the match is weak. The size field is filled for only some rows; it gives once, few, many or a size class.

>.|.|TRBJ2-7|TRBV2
CAGGAQRYEQYF
TGTGCCGGGGGGGCCCAGAGGTACGAGCAGTACTTC
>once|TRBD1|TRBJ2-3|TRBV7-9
CASSSTDRGGDTQYF
TGTGCCAGCAGCTCTACAGACAGGGGGGGAGATACGCAGTATTTT
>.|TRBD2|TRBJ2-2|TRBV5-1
CASSLAGTTGTGELFF
TGCGCCAGCAGCTTGGCCGGGACTACCGGCACCGGGGAGCTGTTTTTT
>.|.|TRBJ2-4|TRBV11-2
CASRSLAKNIQYF
TGTGCCAGCAGAAGTCTAGCCAAAAACATTCAGTACTTC
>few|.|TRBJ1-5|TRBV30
CAWSVWDKYSNQPQHF
TGTGCCTGGAGTGTATGGGACAAATATAGCAATCAGCCCCAGCATTTT
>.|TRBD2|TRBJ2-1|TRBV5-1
CASSPGLAGPEEQFF
TGCGCCAGCAGCCCGGGACTAGCGGGCCCGGAGGAGCAGTTCTTC
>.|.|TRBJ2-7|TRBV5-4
CASSLNRAYEQYF
TGTGCCAGCAGCTTGAACAGAGCCTACGAGCAGTACTTC
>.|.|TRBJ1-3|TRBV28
CASTLPPGVGDGNTIYF
TGTGCCAGCACCCTACCCCCCGGCGTAGGGGATGGAAACACCATATATTTT
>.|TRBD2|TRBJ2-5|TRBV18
CASSPGTSVIQETQYF
TGTGCCAGCTCACCAGGGACTAGCGTAATCCAAGAGACCCAGTACTTC
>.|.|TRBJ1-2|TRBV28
CASSFGLYGYTF
TGTGCCAGCAGTTTCGGACTCTATGGCTACACCTTC